The rows below give T cell receptor beta chains drawn from one sample of a study of neurological immune-mediated disorders. TCRdb recomputed calls from the 5' RACE reads with MiXCR, one row per CDR3 protein. Among more than 50,000 distinct CDR3 sequences listed, 3.9% were seen once. Material for sequencing was PBMCs. These TCRs come from a man between 25 and 39 years old with multiple sclerosis. CDR3s include the opening cysteine and the closing phenylalanine or tryptophan. A D gene is named only where the DNA matches it firmly. Clone sizes are shown as once, few or many counts, or a class when the clone is expanded.

CDR3nt,CDR3aa,d_gene,v_gene,abundance,j_gene
TGTGCCAGCAGTGAAGCGCAGGGCTCCATCTTT,CASSEAQGSIF,.,TRBV2,many,TRBJ1-6
TGTGCCAGCAGCTTCGACGTCGGCGATGAAAAACTGTTTTTT,CASSFDVGDEKLFF,.,TRBV7-9,many,TRBJ1-4
TGTGCCAGCAGGAAGACCAAGCAGAGAGTGGAGACCCAGTACTTC,CASRKTKQRVETQYF,.,TRBV6-5,many,TRBJ2-5
TGTGCCAGCCCCTCAAAAACAGCGGGGCCTTTCTCGGGAGATACGCAGTATTTT,CASPSKTAGPFSGDTQYF,.,TRBV21-1,many,TRBJ2-3
TGCAGCGCCGGAGGTAGAGCAGGAAACACCATATATTTT,CSAGGRAGNTIYF,.,TRBV20-1,many,TRBJ1-3
TGCGCCAGCAGCTTGTCGGGGAGGAACACTGAAGCTTTCTTT,CASSLSGRNTEAFF,.,TRBV5-1,many,TRBJ1-1
TGCAGTGCGCACCCTAGCGGTTCTAGCACAGATACGCAGTATTTT,CSAHPSGSSTDTQYF,TRBD2,TRBV20-1,many,TRBJ2-3
TGCGCCAGCAGCCTTTTCGGGGGGGAAGAGACCCAGTACTTC,CASSLFGGEETQYF,TRBD2,TRBV5-1,many,TRBJ2-5
TGCAGTTCCTTGGCGGGGGGGAATGAGCAGTTCTTC,CSSLAGGNEQFF,TRBD2,TRBV20-1,many,TRBJ2-1
TGCGCCAGCAGCTTCCCGGGACAGGGGCATGAGCAGTTCTTC,CASSFPGQGHEQFF,TRBD1,TRBV5-1,few,TRBJ2-1
TGTGCCAGCTCACCCGCGGAAACAAACCTTGAAGCTTTCTTT,CASSPAETNLEAFF,.,TRBV18,few,TRBJ1-1